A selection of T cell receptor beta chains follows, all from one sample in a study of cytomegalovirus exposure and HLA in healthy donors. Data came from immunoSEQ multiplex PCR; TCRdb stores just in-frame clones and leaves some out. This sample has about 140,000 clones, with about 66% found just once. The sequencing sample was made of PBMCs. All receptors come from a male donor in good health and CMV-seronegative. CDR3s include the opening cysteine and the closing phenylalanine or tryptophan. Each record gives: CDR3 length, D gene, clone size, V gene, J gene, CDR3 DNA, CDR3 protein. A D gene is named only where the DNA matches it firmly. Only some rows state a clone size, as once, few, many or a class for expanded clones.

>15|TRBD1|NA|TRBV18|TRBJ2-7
TGTGCCAGCTCACCACCGGACAGGGTTTGGGACGAGCAGTACTTC
CASSPPDRVWDEQYF
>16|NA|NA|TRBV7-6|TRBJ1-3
TGTGCCAGCAGCCCCACTGGGCAGGTCTCTGGAAACACCATATATTTT
CASSPTGQVSGNTIYF
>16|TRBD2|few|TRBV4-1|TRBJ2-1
TGCGCCAGCAGCCAAGAGTTGGGACTAGCTTATGCTGAGCAGTTCTTC
CASSQELGLAYAEQFF
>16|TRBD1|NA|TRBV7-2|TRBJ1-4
TGTGCCAGCAGCTTAGCAGTACAGGGGGCAGGAGAAAAACTGTTTTTT
CASSLAVQGAGEKLFF
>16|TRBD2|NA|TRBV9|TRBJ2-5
TGTGCCAGCAGCGTTTACGGGGGGGCCGGGGGAGAGACCCAGTACTTC
CASSVYGGAGGETQYF
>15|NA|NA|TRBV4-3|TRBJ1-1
TGCGCCAGCAGCCAAGACCCAGGGAGGGGCACTGAAGCTTTCTTT
CASSQDPGRGTEAFF
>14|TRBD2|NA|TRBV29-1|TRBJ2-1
TGCAGCGTCGGGACTAGCGGGGGTTACAATGAGCAGTTCTTC
CSVGTSGGYNEQFF
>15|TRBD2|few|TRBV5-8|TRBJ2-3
TGTGCCAGCAGCCGTCGCCGGGGGGGGTCAGATACGCAGTATTTT
CASSRRRGGSDTQYF
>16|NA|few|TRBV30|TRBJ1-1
TGTGCCTGGACCCCGGCGGGGTCCCCCGTGAACACTGAAGCTTTCTTT
CAWTPAGSPVNTEAFF
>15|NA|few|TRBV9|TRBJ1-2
TGTGCCAGCAGCGTAGATGCAGGATCTAACTATGGCTACACCTTC
CASSVDAGSNYGYTF
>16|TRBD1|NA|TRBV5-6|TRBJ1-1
TGTGCCAGCAGCCCCGGACAGGGGCGGTCGTACACTGAAGCTTTCTTT
CASSPGQGRSYTEAFF